This TCR beta chain was captured in a study of response to subunit inactivated influenza vaccine. From the RT-PCR reads, TCRdb called clonotypes with MiXCR, one entry per CDR3 protein. The table has about 610,000 distinct CDR3 sequences, approximately 15% seen once. V lost 6 bases and J 4 bases, leaving 16 bases between the germline ends. The CDR3 length is 14 residues. Per the germline V gene, CDR1 is MNHEY and CDR2 is SMNVEV (reference sequence). J is TRBJ2-7 and V is TRBV27; D uncertain. The sample consisted of PBMCs from blood, taken less than 13 days after vaccination. The sequence derives from a man aged 45-65 years who received an inactivated influenza vaccine. In DNA, the CDR3 is TGTGCCAGCAGCTTCCAGGAAGGGAAATACGAGCAGTACTTC. As protein: CASSFQEGKYEQYF.